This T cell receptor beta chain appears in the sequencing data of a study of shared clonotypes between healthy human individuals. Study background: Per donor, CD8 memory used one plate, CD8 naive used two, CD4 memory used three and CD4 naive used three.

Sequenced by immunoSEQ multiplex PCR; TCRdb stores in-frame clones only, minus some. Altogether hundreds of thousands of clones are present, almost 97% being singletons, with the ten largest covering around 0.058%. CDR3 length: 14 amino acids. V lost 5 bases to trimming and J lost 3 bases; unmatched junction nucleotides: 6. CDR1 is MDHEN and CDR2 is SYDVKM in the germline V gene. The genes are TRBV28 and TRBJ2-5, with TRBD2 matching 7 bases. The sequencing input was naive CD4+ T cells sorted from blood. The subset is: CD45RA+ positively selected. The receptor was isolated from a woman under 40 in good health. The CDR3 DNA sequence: TGTGCCAGCAGTAGCCCGAGCGGGAAAGAGACCCAGTACTTC. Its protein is CASSSPSGKETQYF.